These 8 T cell receptor beta chains share one sample of origin, sequenced in a study of response to subunit inactivated influenza vaccine. MiXCR, run by TCRdb on the RT-PCR reads, gives a single entry per CDR3 protein. This repertoire shows about 650,000 distinct CDR3 sequences, about 14% found once; its top ten account for 7.6%. The specimen comprised PBMCs from blood, sampled around 14 days before vaccination. Source of these receptors: a man in his fifties who received an inactivated influenza vaccine.

The genes are TRBV11-1 and TRBJ2-3; D ambiguous. Germline V lookup: CDR1 SGHAT, CDR2 FQDESV (reference sequence). V lost 5 bases and J 2 bases, leaving 14 bases between the germline ends. The CDR3 totals 15 residues. The CDR3 coding sequence is TGTGCCAGCAGCCAGGACCCCGCCTTCACAGATACGCAGTATTTT. Amino acids: CASSQDPAFTDTQYF. Full variable domain (rest looked up from reference TRBV11-1 and TRBJ2-3): EAEVAQSPRYKITEKSQAVAFWCDPISGHATLYWYRQILGQGPELLVQFQDESVVDDSQLPKDRFSAERLKGVDSTLKIQPAELGDSAMYLCASSQDPAFTDTQYFGPGTRLTVL.

The chain couples TRBV20-1 to TRBJ2-1; 11 bases agree with TRBD2. This CDR3 comprises 15 residues. Germline CDR1 and CDR2: DFQATT and SNEGSKA (reference sequence). Trimming took 2 bases from V and 4 from J; bases not matched to a gene: 4. In DNA, the CDR3 is TGCAGTGCTAGACCACTAGCGGGAGTGTACAATGAGCAGTTCTTC. Residues: CSARPLAGVYNEQFF.

This clonotype was picked up a small number of times. This chain links TRBV20-1 with TRBJ1-1; TRBD1 matches 7 bases. The V and J ends lost 6 bases and 5 bases, in that order; junction bases with no gene match: 9. CDR1 DFQATT and CDR2 SNEGSKA come from the germline V gene (reference sequence). The CDR3 loop spans 13 amino acids. This CDR3 is CSALRQGGTEAFF. In DNA, the CDR3 is TGCAGTGCACTTCGACAGGGAGGTACTGAAGCTTTCTTT.

This clonotype was counted only a few times. The rearrangement links TRBV6-5 to TRBJ1-3; D ambiguous. Trimming removed 2 bases at V and 0 bases at J, with 5 bases between. There are 14 residues in the CDR3. Germline values: CDR1 MNHEY, CDR2 SVGAGI. In DNA, the CDR3 is TGTGCCAGCAGTTACGAGGGCTCTGGAAACACCATATATTTT. Its protein product is CASSYEGSGNTIYF.

V is TRBV7-2 and J is TRBJ2-2; 10 bases match TRBD1. The CDR3 extends over 16 amino acids. Germline trimming cut 1 base from V and 6 bases from J; bases unmatched to any gene: 5. The germline V gene encodes CDR1 SGHTA and CDR2 FQGNSA. In DNA, the CDR3 is TGTGCCAGCAGCTTAGTGGGGACAGGGGACGCCGGGGAGCTGTTTTTT. Translation: CASSLVGTGDAGELFF.

This clonotype has only a few counts. This rearrangement joins TRBV5-1 to TRBJ1-1, with a tentative D call TRBD1 (5 bases). V gave up 4 bases and J gave up 6 bases, with 25 bases separating them. Germline V lookup: CDR1 SGHRS, CDR2 YFSETQ. CDR3 size: 17 residues. This CDR3 is CASSLGVGARVGAEAFF. The CDR3 DNA reads TGCGCCAGCAGCCTGGGGGTGGGAGCCCGGGTTGGGGCTGAAGCTTTCTTT.

This clonotype was seen ten or more times. The chain recombines TRBV7-2 with TRBJ2-1, with no clear D. Trimming removed 1 base at V and 0 bases at J, with 7 bases between. The germline CDR1 and CDR2 sequences are SGHTA and FQGNSA. This CDR3 contains 15 residues. The CDR3 DNA reads as TGTGCCAGCAGCTTAGTGGTGGGCTCCTACAATGAGCAGTTCTTC. It codes for CASSLVVGSYNEQFF. Supplemented by reference TRBV7-2 and TRBJ2-1, the full variable domain reads GAGVSQSPSNKVTEKGKDVELRCDPISGHTALYWYRQSLGQGLEFLIYFQGNSAPDKSGLPSDRFSAERTGGSVSTLTIQRTQQEDSAVYLCASSLVVGSYNEQFFGPGTRLTVL.

The J gene is TRBJ2-1, the V gene TRBV27; 9 nucleotides agree with TRBD1. The CDR3 is made up of 15 amino acids. Germline trimming cut 8 bases from V and 7 bases from J; bases unmatched to any gene: 12. In germline, CDR1 is MNHEY, CDR2 SMNVEV (reference sequence). The CDR3 loop reads CASRRGGQGINEQFF. For the CDR3, the DNA is TGTGCCAGCCGGAGAGGGGGACAGGGAATAAATGAGCAGTTCTTC.